This entry describes one T cell receptor (beta chain). Its antigen is unknown. Sample barcodes and UMIs were carried by the TCR alpha and TCR beta cDNA libraries that 5'RACE generated with constant-segment primers. TCRdb re-analysed the 5' RACE reads in MiXCR, keeping a single row per CDR3 protein. The sample contains under 400,000 distinct CDR3 sequences, 25% to 30% of which appear only once. Looked up from germline, CDR1 is SGHTA and CDR2 is FQGNSA. CDR3 size: 16 residues. V gave up 5 bases and J gave up 4 bases; unmatched junction bases: 11. These data belong to a study of T-cell memory formation after mild COVID-19. Study as a whole: Clusters were largely donor specific.

Notes on the study in general: Later expanders leaned toward CD4+, whereas clones contracting from day 15 to 85 were balanced CD4/CD8. CD4+ contracting clones lay mainly in CM and EM, CD8+ ones in EMRA.

The sample was PBMCs or a T cell subset sorted from them (not recorded which). This sequence joins TRBV7-2 and TRBJ2-7, with 10 bases matching TRBD2. The TCR sequence derives from an adult woman who had mild COVID-19 (a few samples of this study predate the infection). Cell type and time point are not known. CDR3 nucleotides: TGTGCCAGCAGCACCTCGTCCGCTAGCGGGAGTTACGAGCAGTACTTC. It encodes CASSTSSASGSYEQYF.